The clone carrying this T cell receptor (beta chain) showed up many times. What it binds is not known. This specimen comes from a study of early T cells in non-severe SARS-CoV-2 infection. Looking at the study overall: Sequencing of bulk RNA from unsorted whole blood was done, without chain pairing.

The library protocol tagged individual cDNA molecules with unique molecular identifiers. TCRdb called the 5' RACE reads again in MiXCR, with one record for every CDR3 protein. Of roughly 110,000 distinct CDR3 sequences listed, around 10% are singletons. Regarding the study as a whole: Lookups in VDJdb leaned toward anti-spike CD8 responses and missed private and CD4 specificities.

This CDR3 contains 13 residues. In germline, CDR1 is MNHEY, CDR2 SVGEGT. Losses at the gene ends were 6 bases for V and 5 bases for J; bases not matched to a gene: 4. The receptor was derived from an adult who was a healthcare worker with PCR-confirmed SARS-CoV-2 infection or an uninfected control (not recorded which). The sequenced material came from whole blood. The chain joins TRBV6-2 or TRBV6-3 to TRBJ1-2, with 9 bases identical to TRBD1. The CDR3 DNA follows: TGTGCCAGCAGACGGACAGGGGATTATGGCTACACCTTC. The encoded protein is CASRRTGDYGYTF.